The subject of this entry is one T cell receptor (beta chain). Original analysis: For nucleated cells, counts were estimated from reference gene primer amplification. Libraries were prepared by immunoSEQ multiplex PCR; TCRdb keeps only in-frame clonotypes and omits some of them. V and J calls and clone size are those listed in that table; D and trimming were worked out from the DNA. Of approximately 230,000 clones listed, around 88% are singletons. The source of the sample is a study of blood T cell repertoires in COVID-19. Turning to the study itself: The study drew acute and convalescent COVID-19 samples from the United States, Italy and Spain. Nucleic acid was either cDNA or gDNA, and it came from T cells, B-cell-depleted T cells, or PBMCs.

Germline CDR1 ENHRY, CDR2 SYGVKD. Germline trimming cut 2 bases from V and 5 bases from J; bases unmatched to any gene: 8. The CDR3 extends over 16 amino acids. This chain joins TRBV10-3 and TRBJ1-4; 7 nucleotides line up with TRBD1. Sequences were obtained from peripheral blood. The TCR comes from a man older than 75 with acute or convalescent COVID-19. CDR3 DNA: TGTGCCATCAGTGAGACGGGGACAGATGTCAATGAAAAACTGTTTTTT. Translated, it gives CAISETGTDVNEKLFF.